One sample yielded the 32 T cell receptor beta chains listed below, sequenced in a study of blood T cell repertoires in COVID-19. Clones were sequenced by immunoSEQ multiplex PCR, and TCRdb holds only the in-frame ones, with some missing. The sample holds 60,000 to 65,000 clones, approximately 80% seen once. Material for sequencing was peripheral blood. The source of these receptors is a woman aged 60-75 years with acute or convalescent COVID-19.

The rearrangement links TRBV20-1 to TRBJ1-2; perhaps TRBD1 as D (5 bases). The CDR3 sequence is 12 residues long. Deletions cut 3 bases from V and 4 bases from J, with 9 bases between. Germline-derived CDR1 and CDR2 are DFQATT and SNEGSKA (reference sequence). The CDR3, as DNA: TGCAGTGCTAGTGGGCAGGGCTATGGCTACACCTTC. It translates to CSASGQGYGYTF.

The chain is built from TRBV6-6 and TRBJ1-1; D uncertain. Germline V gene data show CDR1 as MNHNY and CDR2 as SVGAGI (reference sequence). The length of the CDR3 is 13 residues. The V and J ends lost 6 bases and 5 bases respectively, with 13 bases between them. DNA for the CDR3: TGTGCCAGCAGCCCGGGTGCGAGTACTGAAGCTTTCTTT. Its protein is CASSPGASTEAFF.

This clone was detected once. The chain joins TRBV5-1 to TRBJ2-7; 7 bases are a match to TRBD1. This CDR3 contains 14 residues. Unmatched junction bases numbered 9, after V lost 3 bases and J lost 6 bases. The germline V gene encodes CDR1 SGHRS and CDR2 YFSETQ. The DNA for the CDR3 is TGCGCCAGCAGCTCTTCAGGGGGTTGGGGCGAGCAGTACTTC. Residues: CASSSSGGWGEQYF.

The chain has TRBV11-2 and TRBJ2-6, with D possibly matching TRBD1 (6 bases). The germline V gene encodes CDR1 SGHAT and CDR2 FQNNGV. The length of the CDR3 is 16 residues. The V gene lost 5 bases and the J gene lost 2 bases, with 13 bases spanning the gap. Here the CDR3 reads CASSPPGVTGANVLTF. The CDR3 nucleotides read TGTGCCAGCAGCCCACCAGGGGTGACTGGGGCCAACGTCCTGACTTTC.

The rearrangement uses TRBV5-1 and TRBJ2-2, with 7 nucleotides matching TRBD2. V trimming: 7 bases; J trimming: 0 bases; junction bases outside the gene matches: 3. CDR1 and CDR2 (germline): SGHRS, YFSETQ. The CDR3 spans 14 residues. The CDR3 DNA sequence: TGCGCCAGCTCCGGGACTACGAACACCGGGGAGCTGTTTTTT. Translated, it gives CASSGTTNTGELFF.

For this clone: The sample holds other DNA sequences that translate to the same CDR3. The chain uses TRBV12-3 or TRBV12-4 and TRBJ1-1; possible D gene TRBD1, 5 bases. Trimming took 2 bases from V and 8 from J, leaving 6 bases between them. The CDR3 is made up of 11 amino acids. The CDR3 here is CASSLRGEAFF. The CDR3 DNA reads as TGTGCCAGCAGTTTACGGGGGGAAGCTTTCTTT.

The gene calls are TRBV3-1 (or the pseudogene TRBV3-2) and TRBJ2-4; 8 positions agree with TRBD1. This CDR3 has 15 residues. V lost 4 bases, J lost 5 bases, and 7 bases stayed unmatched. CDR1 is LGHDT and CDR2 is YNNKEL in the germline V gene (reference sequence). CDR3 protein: CASSPGQGGENIQYF. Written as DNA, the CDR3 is TGTGCCAGCAGCCCAGGACAGGGCGGTGAAAACATTCAGTACTTC.

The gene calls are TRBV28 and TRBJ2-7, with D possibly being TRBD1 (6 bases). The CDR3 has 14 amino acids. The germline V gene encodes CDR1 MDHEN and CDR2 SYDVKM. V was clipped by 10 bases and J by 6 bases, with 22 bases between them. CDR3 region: CATDTGLWGGEQYF. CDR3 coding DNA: TGTGCCACCGATACAGGGTTGTGGGGTGGCGAGCAGTACTTC. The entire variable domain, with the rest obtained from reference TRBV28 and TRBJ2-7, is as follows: DVKVTQSSRYLVKRTGEKVFLECVQDMDHENMFWYRQDPGLGLRLIYFSYDVKMKEKGDIPEGYSVSREKKERFSLILESASTNQTSMYLCATDTGLWGGEQYFGPGTRLTVT.

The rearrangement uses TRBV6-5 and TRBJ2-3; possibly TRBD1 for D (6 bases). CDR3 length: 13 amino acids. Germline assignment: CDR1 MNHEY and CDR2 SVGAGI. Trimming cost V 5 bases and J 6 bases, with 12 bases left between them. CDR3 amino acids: CASSPMTGDTQYF. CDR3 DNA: TGTGCCAGCAGTCCCATGACAGGCGATACGCAGTATTTT.

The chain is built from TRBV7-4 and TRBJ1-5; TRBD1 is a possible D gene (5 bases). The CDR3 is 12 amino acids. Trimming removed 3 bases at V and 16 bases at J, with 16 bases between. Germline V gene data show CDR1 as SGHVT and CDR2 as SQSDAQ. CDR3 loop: CASSFRPGIDHF. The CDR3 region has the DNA TGTGCCAGCAGCTTTCGGCCAGGGATAGACCATTTT. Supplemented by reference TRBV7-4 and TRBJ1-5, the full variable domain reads GAGVSQSPRYKVAKRGRDVALRCDSISGHVTLYWYRQTLGQGSEVLTYSQSDAQRDKSGRPSGRFSAERPERSVSTLKIQRTEQGDSAVYLCASSFRPGIDHFGDGTRLSIL.

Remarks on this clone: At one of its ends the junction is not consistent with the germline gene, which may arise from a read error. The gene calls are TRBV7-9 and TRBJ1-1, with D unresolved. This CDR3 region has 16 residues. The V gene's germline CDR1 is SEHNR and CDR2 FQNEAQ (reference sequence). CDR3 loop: CASSLASGPSNAEAFF. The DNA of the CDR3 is TGTGCCAGCAGCTTAGCGTCTGGGCCCTCGAACGCTGAAGCTTTCTTT. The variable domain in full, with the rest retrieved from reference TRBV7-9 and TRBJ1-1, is DTGVSQNPRHKITKRGQNVTFRCDPISEHNRLYWYRQTLGQGPEFLTYFQNEAQLEKSRLLSDRFSAERPKGSFSTLEIQRTEQGDSAMYLCASSLASGPSNAEAFFGQGTRLTVV.

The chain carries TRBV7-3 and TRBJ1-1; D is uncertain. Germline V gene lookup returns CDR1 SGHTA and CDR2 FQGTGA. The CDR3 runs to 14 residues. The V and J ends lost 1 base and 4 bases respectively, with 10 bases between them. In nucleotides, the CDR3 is TGTGCCAGCAGCTTAAGGAAACGGAGCACTGAAGCTTTCTTT. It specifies CASSLRKRSTEAFF.

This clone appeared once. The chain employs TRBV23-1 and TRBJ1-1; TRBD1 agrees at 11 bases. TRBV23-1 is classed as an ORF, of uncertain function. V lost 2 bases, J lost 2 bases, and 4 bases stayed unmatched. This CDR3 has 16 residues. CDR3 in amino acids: CASSQGGTGGNTEAFF. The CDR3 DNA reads TGCGCCAGCAGTCAAGGGGGGACAGGGGGAAACACTGAAGCTTTCTTT.

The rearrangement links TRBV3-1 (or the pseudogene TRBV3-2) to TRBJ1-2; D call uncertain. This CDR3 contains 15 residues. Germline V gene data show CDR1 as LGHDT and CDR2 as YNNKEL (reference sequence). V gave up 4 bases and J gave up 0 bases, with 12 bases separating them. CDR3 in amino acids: CASSPVEGANYGYTF. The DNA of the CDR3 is TGTGCCAGCAGCCCAGTCGAGGGAGCTAACTATGGCTACACCTTC.

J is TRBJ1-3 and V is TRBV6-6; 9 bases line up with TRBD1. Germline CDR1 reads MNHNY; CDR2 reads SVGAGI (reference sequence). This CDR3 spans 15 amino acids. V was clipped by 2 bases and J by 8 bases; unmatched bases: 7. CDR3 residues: CASSYSGQGTDTIYF. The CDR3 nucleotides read TGTGCCAGCAGTTACAGTGGACAGGGGACGGACACCATATATTTT.

The CDR3 nucleotides are TGTGCCTGGAATCAGGGGGCCCCCGAGCAGTACTTC. This encodes CAWNQGAPEQYF. The chain links TRBV30 to TRBJ2-7; TRBD1 matches 8 bases. The germline V gene has CDR1 GTSNPN and CDR2 SVGIG (reference sequence). V was clipped by 4 bases and J by 6 bases; unmatched bases: 5. The CDR3 length is 12 residues.

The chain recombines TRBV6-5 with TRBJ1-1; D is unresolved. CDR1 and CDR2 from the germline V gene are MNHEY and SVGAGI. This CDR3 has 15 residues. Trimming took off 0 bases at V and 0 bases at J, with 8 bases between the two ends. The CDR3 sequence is CASSYSSGMNTEAFF. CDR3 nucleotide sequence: TGTGCCAGCAGTTACTCGTCAGGTATGAACACTGAAGCTTTCTTT.

CDR3 coding DNA: TGTGCCAGCAGCTTTCCGGGACTAACGGAGACCCAGTACTTC. This encodes CASSFPGLTETQYF. J is TRBJ2-5 and V is TRBV5-6, with 7 positions matching TRBD2. J was trimmed by 5 bases and V by 2 bases; bases with no gene match: 6. CDR1 is SGHDT, CDR2 YYEEEE, per germline. The CDR3 loop spans 14 amino acids.

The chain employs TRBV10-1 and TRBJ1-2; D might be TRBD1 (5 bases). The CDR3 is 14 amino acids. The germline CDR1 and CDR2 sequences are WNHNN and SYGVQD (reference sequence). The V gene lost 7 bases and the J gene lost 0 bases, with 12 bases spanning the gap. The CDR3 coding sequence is TGCGCCAGCACCGTCGGGACTGCTAACTATGGCTACACCTTC. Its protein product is CASTVGTANYGYTF.

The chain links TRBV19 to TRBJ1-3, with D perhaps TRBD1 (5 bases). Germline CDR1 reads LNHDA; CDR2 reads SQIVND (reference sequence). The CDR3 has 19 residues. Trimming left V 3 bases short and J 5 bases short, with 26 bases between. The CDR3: CASSIGGGSGGSYRNTIYF. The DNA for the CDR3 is TGTGCCAGTAGTATTGGGGGGGGGTCCGGAGGATCTTACCGAAACACCATATATTTT.

CDR3 residues: CASSSSQQETQYF. CDR3 coding DNA: TGTGCCAGCAGCAGTTCACAGCAAGAGACCCAGTACTTC. The rearrangement joins TRBV9 to TRBJ2-5; no reliable D call. Trimming left V 4 bases short and J 2 bases short, with 9 bases between. The CDR3 has 13 amino acids. The V gene's germline CDR1 is SGDLS and CDR2 YYNGEE. The variable domain in full, with the rest retrieved from reference TRBV9 and TRBJ2-5, is DSGVTQTPKHLITATGQRVTLRCSPRSGDLSVYWYQQSLDQGLQFLIQYYNGEERAKGNILERFSAQQFPDLHSELNLSSLELGDSALYFCASSSSQQETQYFGPGTRLLVL.

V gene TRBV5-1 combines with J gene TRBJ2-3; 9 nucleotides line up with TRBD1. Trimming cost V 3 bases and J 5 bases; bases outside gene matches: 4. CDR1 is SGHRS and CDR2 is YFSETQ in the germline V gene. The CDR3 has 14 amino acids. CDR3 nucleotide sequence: TGCGCCAGCAGCTCGGGACAGGGATTAGATACGCAGTATTTT. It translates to CASSSGQGLDTQYF.

DNA of the CDR3: TGTGCCAGTAGTATAGGGACATCGCTAAACTATGGCTACACCTTC. This sequence encodes CASSIGTSLNYGYTF. The V call is TRBV19, the J call TRBJ1-2; a weak D match, TRBD1 (5 bases). Germline V gene sequence: CDR1 LNHDA, CDR2 SQIVND (reference sequence). The CDR3 runs 15 residues. V lost 1 base to trimming and J lost 2 bases, with 11 bases between them.

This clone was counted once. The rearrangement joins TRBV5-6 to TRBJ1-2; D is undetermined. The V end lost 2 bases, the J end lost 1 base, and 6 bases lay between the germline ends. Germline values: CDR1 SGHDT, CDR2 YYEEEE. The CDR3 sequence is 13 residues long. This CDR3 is CASSFGRNYGYTF. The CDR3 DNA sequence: TGTGCCAGCAGCTTTGGGCGTAACTATGGCTACACCTTC.

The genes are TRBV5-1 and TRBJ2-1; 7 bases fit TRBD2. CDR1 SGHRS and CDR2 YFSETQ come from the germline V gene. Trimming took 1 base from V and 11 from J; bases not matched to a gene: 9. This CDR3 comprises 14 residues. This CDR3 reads CASSLFGRGDQQFF. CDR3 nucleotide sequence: TGCGCCAGCAGCTTGTTTGGTCGGGGGGACCAGCAGTTCTTC. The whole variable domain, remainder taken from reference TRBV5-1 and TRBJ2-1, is KAGVTQTPRYLIKTRGQQVTLSCSPISGHRSVSWYQQTPGQGLQFLFEYFSETQRNKGNFPGRFSGRQFSNSRSEMNVSTLELGDSALYLCASSLFGRGDQQFFGPGTRLTVL.

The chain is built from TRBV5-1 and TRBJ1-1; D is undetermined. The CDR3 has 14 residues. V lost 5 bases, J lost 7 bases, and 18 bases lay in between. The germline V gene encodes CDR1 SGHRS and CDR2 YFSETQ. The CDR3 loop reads CASRRATGTFEAFF. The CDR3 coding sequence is TGCGCCAGCAGAAGAGCGACCGGAACCTTTGAAGCTTTCTTT.

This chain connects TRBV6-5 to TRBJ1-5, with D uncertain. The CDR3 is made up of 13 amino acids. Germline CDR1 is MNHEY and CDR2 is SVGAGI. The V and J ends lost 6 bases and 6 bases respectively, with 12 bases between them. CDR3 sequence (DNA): TGTGCCAGCAGCCGTGAGTATGGTCAGCCCCAGCATTTT. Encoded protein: CASSREYGQPQHF.

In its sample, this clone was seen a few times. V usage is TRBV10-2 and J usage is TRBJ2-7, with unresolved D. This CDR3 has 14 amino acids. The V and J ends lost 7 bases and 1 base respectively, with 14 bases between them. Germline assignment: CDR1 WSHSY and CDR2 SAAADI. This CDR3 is CASTVSSSSYEQYF. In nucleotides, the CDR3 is TGCGCCAGCACGGTCTCGTCTAGTTCCTACGAGCAGTACTTC.

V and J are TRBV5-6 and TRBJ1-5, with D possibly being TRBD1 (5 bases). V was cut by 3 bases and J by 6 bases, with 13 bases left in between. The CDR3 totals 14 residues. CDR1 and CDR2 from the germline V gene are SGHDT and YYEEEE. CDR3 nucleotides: TGTGCCAGCAGCTATCGGGCTCAGGGTCAGCCCCAGCATTTT. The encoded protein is CASSYRAQGQPQHF.

The CDR3 sequence: CASSWRDTQYF. The CDR3, as DNA: TGTGCCAGCAGCTGGAGGGATACGCAGTATTTT. The chain couples TRBV12-3 or TRBV12-4 to TRBJ2-3; a possible D gene is TRBD2 (5 bases). The length of the CDR3 is 11 residues. V was cut by 6 bases and J by 6 bases, with 7 bases left in between.

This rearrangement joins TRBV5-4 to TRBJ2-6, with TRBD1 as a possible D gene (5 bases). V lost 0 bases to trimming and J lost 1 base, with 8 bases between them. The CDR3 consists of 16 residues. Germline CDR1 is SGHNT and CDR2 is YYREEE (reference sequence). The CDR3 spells CASSLGGPSGANVLTF. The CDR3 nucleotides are TGTGCCAGCAGCTTGGGGGGCCCATCTGGGGCCAACGTCCTGACTTTC.

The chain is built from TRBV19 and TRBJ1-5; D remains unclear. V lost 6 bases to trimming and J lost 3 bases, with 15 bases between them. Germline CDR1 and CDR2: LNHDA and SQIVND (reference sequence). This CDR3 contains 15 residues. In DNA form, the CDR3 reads TGTGCCAGTAGCCCCGCCCTAGATACCAATCAGCCCCAGCATTTT. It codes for CASSPALDTNQPQHF.